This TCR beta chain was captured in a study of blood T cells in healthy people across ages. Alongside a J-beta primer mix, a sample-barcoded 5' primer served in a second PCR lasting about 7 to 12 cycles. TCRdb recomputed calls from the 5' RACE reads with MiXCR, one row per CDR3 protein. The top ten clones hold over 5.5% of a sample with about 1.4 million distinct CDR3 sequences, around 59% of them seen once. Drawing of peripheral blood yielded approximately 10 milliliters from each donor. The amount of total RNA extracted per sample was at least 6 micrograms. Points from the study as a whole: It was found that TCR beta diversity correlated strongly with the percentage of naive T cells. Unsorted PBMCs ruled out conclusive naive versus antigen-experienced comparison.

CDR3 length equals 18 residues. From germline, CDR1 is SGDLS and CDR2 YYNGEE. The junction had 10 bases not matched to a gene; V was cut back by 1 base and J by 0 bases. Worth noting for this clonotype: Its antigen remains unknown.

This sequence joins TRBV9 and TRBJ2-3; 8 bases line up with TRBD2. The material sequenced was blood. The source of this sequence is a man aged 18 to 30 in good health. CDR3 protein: CASSVRASGGTSTDTQYF. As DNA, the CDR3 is TGTGCCAGCAGCGTACGTGCGAGCGGGGGAACTAGCACAGATACGCAGTATTTT.